The 29 T cell receptor beta chains below were found in one sample sequenced in a study of cytomegalovirus exposure and HLA in healthy donors. PCR employed 60 Vbeta and 13 Jbeta primers. Measured with immunoSEQ multiplex PCR; TCRdb has only the in-frame clones, and not every one. The table lists 160,000 or so clones, more than 75% of them singletons. Sequenced material: PBMCs. The origin of the receptors is a male donor in good health and CMV-seronegative.

The rearrangement joins TRBV5-1 to TRBJ2-1; D is ambiguous. Trimming took 5 bases from V and 4 from J, leaving 7 bases between them. This CDR3 region has 12 residues. Germline V gives CDR1 SGHRS, CDR2 YFSETQ. The CDR3 region is CASSAGYNEQFF. In DNA, the CDR3 is TGCGCCAGCAGTGCAGGATACAATGAGCAGTTCTTC.

The chain uses TRBV18 and TRBJ1-1; TRBD1 agrees at 9 bases. Germline V gene lookup returns CDR1 KGHSH and CDR2 LQKENI. CDR3 size: 13 residues. Unmatched junction bases numbered 1, after V lost 8 bases and J lost 0 bases. The CDR3 reads CASGQGMNTEAFF. The DNA of the CDR3 is TGTGCCAGCGGACAGGGGATGAACACTGAAGCTTTCTTT. Full variable domain (remainder filled in from reference TRBV18 and TRBJ1-1): NAGVMQNPRHLVRRRGQEARLRCSPMKGHSHVYWYRQLPEEGLKFMVYLQKENIIDESGMPKERFSAEFPKEGPSILRIQQVVRGDSAAYFCASGQGMNTEAFFGQGTRLTVV.

CDR3 loop: CASSLDQGGTSIAGELFF. CDR3 nucleotides: TGTGCCAGCAGCTTAGACCAGGGAGGGACTAGTATCGCCGGGGAGCTGTTTTTT. The chain recombines TRBV7-2 with TRBJ2-2; 8 bases align to TRBD2. The CDR3 has 18 amino acids. Germline CDR1 and CDR2: SGHTA and FQGNSA. The V gene end was trimmed by 1 base and the J gene end by 6 bases; junction bases not matched to a gene: 13.

This clone appeared a few times. The chain carries TRBV6-6 and TRBJ1-3; D is perhaps TRBD1 (5 bases). Germline values: CDR1 MNHNY, CDR2 SVGAGI (reference sequence). CDR3 length equals 14 residues. Trimming took off 4 bases at V and 1 base at J, with 8 bases between the two ends. The CDR3 nucleotides are TGTGCCAGCAGTTTCGGGACTTCTGGAAACACCATATATTTT. It yields the protein CASSFGTSGNTIYF.

Concerning this clone: Distinct nucleotide sequences in the sample also encode this CDR3. The chain links TRBV6-5 to TRBJ2-7; 7 bases align to TRBD1. J gave up 3 bases and V 0 bases, and 2 bases lay outside the gene matches. The CDR3 contains 14 residues. The germline V gene encodes CDR1 MNHEY and CDR2 SVGAGI. Written as DNA, the CDR3 is TGTGCCAGCAGTTACTCGGGGACAGACTACGAGCAGTACTTC. It codes for CASSYSGTDYEQYF.

This rearrangement joins TRBV19 to TRBJ2-7; TRBD1 aligns across 10 bases. In germline, CDR1 is LNHDA, CDR2 SQIVND (reference sequence). The CDR3 sequence is 15 residues long. V lost 4 bases, J lost 3 bases, and 6 bases stayed unmatched. The CDR3 DNA sequence: TGTGCCAGTAGTACCTCGACAGGGGGCGGCTACGAGCAGTACTTC. It is translated as CASSTSTGGGYEQYF.

The rearrangement links TRBV5-1 to TRBJ2-2; possible D gene TRBD1, 5 bases. Germline lookup yields CDR1 SGHRS and CDR2 YFSETQ. Deletions cut 6 bases from V and 3 bases from J, with 15 bases between. This CDR3 contains 15 residues. The CDR3 sequence is CASNARTSDTGELFF. CDR3 DNA sequence: TGCGCCAGCAACGCCAGGACATCGGACACCGGGGAGCTGTTTTTT.

Comments on this clone: One junction end does not reproduce the germline sequence, and a read error may be involved. Here the CDR3 reads CASSLVRGNEQFF. DNA for the CDR3: TGTGCTAGCAGCTTAGTCAGGGGCAATGAGCAGTTCTTC. This rearrangement joins TRBV7-7 to TRBJ2-1; tentatively, D is TRBD1 (6 bases). The CDR3 covers 13 residues. Germline V CDR1 and CDR2: SSHAT, FNYEAQ (reference sequence). Together with reference TRBV7-7 and TRBJ2-1, the CDR3 gives the full variable domain: GAGVSQSPRYKVTKRGQDVTLRCDPISSHATLYWYQQALGQGPEFLTYFNYEAQPDKSGLPSDRFSAERPEGSISTLTIQRTEQRDSAMYRCASSLVRGNEQFFGPGTRLTVL.

CDR3 region: CASSVVLGTVPGYTF. CDR3 DNA: TGTGCCAGCAGCGTAGTATTGGGGACAGTTCCCGGCTACACCTTC. V and J are TRBV9 and TRBJ1-2; 7 bases fit TRBD1. Germline V lookup: CDR1 SGDLS, CDR2 YYNGEE. After removal of 0 bases from V and 8 bases from J, the junction contained 10 bases not matched to a gene. The CDR3 has 15 residues. The full variable domain, rest sourced from reference TRBV9 and TRBJ1-2, is DSGVTQTPKHLITATGQRVTLRCSPRSGDLSVYWYQQSLDQGLQFLIQYYNGEERAKGNILERFSAQQFPDLHSELNLSSLELGDSALYFCASSVVLGTVPGYTFGSGTRLTVV.

This clone was counted only a few times. The chain has TRBV27 and TRBJ1-5, with D hard to call. CDR1 is MNHEY and CDR2 is SMNVEV in the germline V gene (reference sequence). The V end lost 4 bases, the J end lost 8 bases, and 15 bases lay between the germline ends. The CDR3 sequence is 14 residues long. CDR3: CASSYRHGQEPQHF. In DNA, the CDR3 is TGTGCCAGCAGTTACCGACACGGCCAGGAGCCCCAGCATTTT.

The chain has TRBV28 and TRBJ2-6; tentatively, D is TRBD1 (7 bases). Germline CDR1 MDHEN, CDR2 SYDVKM. V lost 5 bases to trimming and J lost 0 bases, with 14 bases between them. The CDR3 is 17 amino acids. The CDR3 nucleotides are TGTGCCAGCAGTGTACAGGGGACTTACTCTGGGGCCAACGTCCTGACTTTC. Translating gives CASSVQGTYSGANVLTF. The variable domain in full, with the rest retrieved from reference TRBV28 and TRBJ2-6, is DVKVTQSSRYLVKRTGEKVFLECVQDMDHENMFWYRQDPGLGLRLIYFSYDVKMKEKGDIPEGYSVSREKKERFSLILESASTNQTSMYLCASSVQGTYSGANVLTFGAGSRLTVL.

The chain joins TRBV7-3 to TRBJ1-6, with D unclear. The CDR3 totals 14 residues. Germline CDR1 and CDR2: SGHTA and FQGTGA. V was trimmed by 4 bases and J by 7 bases, leaving 11 bases between them. CDR3 sequence reads: CASSSYFHNSPLHF. The DNA of the CDR3 is TGTGCCAGCAGCTCTTACTTTCACAATTCACCCCTCCACTTT.

V is TRBV27 and J is TRBJ2-7, with D possibly TRBD1 on 8 matching bases. Trimming took off 6 bases at V and 5 bases at J, with 17 bases between the two ends. This CDR3 has 14 residues. CDR1 and CDR2 (germline): MNHEY, SMNVEV (reference sequence). The CDR3 protein is CASRGGTGINEQYF. The CDR3, as DNA: TGTGCCAGCAGGGGAGGGACAGGTATCAACGAGCAGTACTTC.

This rearrangement joins TRBV18 to TRBJ2-5; 8 positions match TRBD2. This CDR3 comprises 13 residues. The germline CDR1 and CDR2 sequences are KGHSH and LQKENI. Unmatched junction bases numbered 2, after V lost 4 bases and J lost 4 bases. The CDR3 nucleotides are TGTGCCAGCTCACTGACTAGCGTAGAGACCCAGTACTTC. Encoded protein: CASSLTSVETQYF.

CDR3 coding DNA: TGTGCCAGCACTGATGGACTCCCCGGGACTGAAGCTTTCTTT. This gives the protein CASTDGLPGTEAFF. The V gene is TRBV6-1, the J gene TRBJ1-1; D not resolved. Germline values: CDR1 MNHNS, CDR2 SASEGT. This CDR3 comprises 14 residues. V dropped 7 bases and J dropped 5 bases, with 17 bases sitting between them.

This clone was counted a single time. The CDR3 DNA reads as TGTGCCAGCAGCTTGGGAGGGCTAAATAATGAAAAACTGTTTTTT. Protein sequence: CASSLGGLNNEKLFF. The rearrangement uses TRBV5-5 and TRBJ1-4; the D is unclear. The V gene's germline CDR1 is SGHKS and CDR2 YYEKEE (reference sequence). CDR3 length: 15 residues. Trimming took 0 bases from V and 4 from J, leaving 10 bases between them.

This clone has just a few counts. The chain carries TRBV4-3 and TRBJ1-1; the D gene is possibly TRBD1 (5 bases). Trimming shortened V by 1 base and J by 1 base, and 10 bases separated the two germline ends. The CDR3 loop spans 15 amino acids. Germline V lookup: CDR1 LGHNA, CDR2 YSLEER. Here the CDR3 DNA reads TGCGCCAGCAGCCAAGGTTGGACACCGAACACTGAAGCTTTCTTT. It translates to CASSQGWTPNTEAFF.

The gene calls are TRBV13 and TRBJ2-5, with 10 nucleotides matching TRBD2. This CDR3 comprises 15 residues. Per germline, CDR1 PRHDT and CDR2 FYEKMQ (reference sequence). V shed 4 bases and J 5 bases; nucleotides not matched to a gene: 7. CDR3 loop: CASSSLAGVRETQYF. The CDR3 nucleotides are TGTGCCAGCAGCTCGCTAGCGGGAGTTCGGGAGACCCAGTACTTC. Combining the CDR3 with reference TRBV13 and TRBJ2-5 gives the whole variable domain AAGVIQSPRHLIKEKRETATLKCYPIPRHDTVYWYQQGPGQDPQFLISFYEKMQSDKGSIPDRFSAQQFSDYHSELNMSSLELGDSALYFCASSSLAGVRETQYFGPGTRLLVL.

The chain is built from TRBV9 and TRBJ1-3; 12 bases are shared with TRBD1. V was clipped by 4 bases and J by 4 bases; unmatched bases: 6. This CDR3 spans 16 amino acids. Germline loops: CDR1 SGDLS, CDR2 YYNGEE. For the CDR3, the DNA is TGTGCCAGCAGCACAAGTGGGACAGGGGGCGGAAACACCATATATTTT. This codes for CASSTSGTGGGNTIYF.

The chain employs TRBV7-8 and TRBJ1-2, with 9 bases that match TRBD1. Germline V gene sequence: CDR1 SGHVS, CDR2 FQNEAQ. The CDR3 spans 15 residues. V shed 3 bases, J shed 4 bases, and the junction held 6 bases outside the gene matches. The chain's CDR3 is CASSLDRGSAYGYTF. The CDR3 DNA sequence: TGTGCCAGCAGCTTGGACAGGGGCTCTGCCTATGGCTACACCTTC.

The chain links TRBV19 to TRBJ2-5; weak D call: TRBD1 (5 bases). This CDR3 has 13 amino acids. The germline V gene has CDR1 LNHDA and CDR2 SQIVND (reference sequence). Between the trimmed V and J ends, which lost 3 bases and 2 bases, there was a span of 7 bases. The CDR3 is CASSMRQQETQYF. The DNA for the CDR3 is TGTGCCAGTAGTATGAGACAGCAAGAGACCCAGTACTTC.

The chain employs TRBV9 and TRBJ2-7; TRBD2 agrees at 14 bases. Germline lookup yields CDR1 SGDLS and CDR2 YYNGEE. This CDR3 has 16 amino acids. The junction had 7 bases not matched to a gene; V was cut back by 3 bases and J by 5 bases. The CDR3 DNA is TGTGCCAGCAGCGCCCACCGGACTAGCGGGAGGAACGAGCAGTACTTC. Protein product: CASSAHRTSGRNEQYF.

This chain connects TRBV7-9 to TRBJ2-5; weak D call: TRBD2 (5 bases). The CDR3 is 14 amino acids. V gave up 0 bases and J gave up 5 bases, with 10 bases separating them. Germline CDR1 is SEHNR and CDR2 is FQNEAQ (reference sequence). CDR3 sequence reads: CASSLALGSETQYF. Here the CDR3 DNA reads TGTGCCAGCAGCTTAGCGCTAGGGAGTGAGACCCAGTACTTC.

The chain combines TRBV29-1 with TRBJ2-3; D perhaps matches TRBD1 (7 bases). CDR3 size: 17 residues. CDR1 is SQVTM and CDR2 is ANQGSEA in the germline V gene. V was shortened by 0 bases and J by 2 bases, with 18 bases between the two germline ends. CDR3 in DNA: TGCAGCGTTGAAGACCCGGGCGGGACAGCCTTCACAGATACGCAGTATTTT. It translates to CSVEDPGGTAFTDTQYF.

The CDR3 DNA reads TGCGCCAGCAGCTTTGGGGGGGTTGGGGCAGATACGCAGTATTTT. Its protein product is CASSFGGVGADTQYF. The gene calls are TRBV5-1 and TRBJ2-3; 7 nucleotides align to TRBD2. Losses at the gene ends were 2 bases for V and 4 bases for J; bases not matched to a gene: 7. Germline-derived CDR1 and CDR2 are SGHRS and YFSETQ. The CDR3 runs to 15 residues.

This clone has just a few counts. The V call is TRBV7-2, the J call TRBJ2-3, with D possibly being TRBD2 (5 bases). This CDR3 region has 14 residues. The ends were cut back, 3 bases at V and 6 bases at J, with 13 bases in the middle. Germline CDR1 SGHTA, CDR2 FQGNSA. The CDR3, as DNA: TGTGCCAGCAGCTTTGGGGAGTCGGTGGATACGCAGTATTTT. Protein sequence: CASSFGESVDTQYF.

The chain employs TRBV18 and TRBJ2-5; tentatively, D is TRBD2 (6 bases). The V and J ends lost 2 bases and 9 bases respectively, with 13 bases between them. This CDR3 contains 13 residues. Germline V gives CDR1 KGHSH, CDR2 LQKENI. CDR3: CASSPSAGEAQYF. CDR3 bases: TGTGCCAGCTCACCATCGGCTGGGGAGGCCCAGTACTTC.

This rearrangement joins TRBV7-9 to TRBJ2-5, with TRBD2 matching 8 bases. V was clipped by 0 bases and J by 3 bases; unmatched bases: 0. Germline V CDR1 and CDR2: SEHNR, FQNEAQ (reference sequence). The CDR3 sequence is 14 residues long. The CDR3 sequence: CASSLAGGEETQYF. The CDR3 nucleotides are TGTGCCAGCAGCTTAGCCGGGGGGGAAGAGACCCAGTACTTC.

V gene TRBV7-3 combines with J gene TRBJ2-1; 14 positions match TRBD2. The CDR3 covers 17 residues. Germline lookup yields CDR1 SGHTA and CDR2 FQGTGA. The ends lost 5 bases at V and 6 bases at J; junction bases unmatched: 9. CDR3 sequence: CASSPYPGLAGVNEQFF. CDR3 bases: TGTGCCAGCAGCCCGTATCCGGGACTAGCGGGAGTCAATGAGCAGTTCTTC.